Listed below are T cell receptor beta chains from one sample, sequenced in a study of T cell responses to AZD1222 COVID-19 vaccine. Data came from immunoSEQ multiplex PCR; TCRdb stores just in-frame clones and leaves some out. The profile shows 100,000 to 150,000 clones, roughly 89% of them singletons. This material consisted of peripheral blood, taken 28 days after the second AZD1222 dose. The receptor set was obtained from an adult who received the AZD1222 COVID-19 vaccine. Both conserved end residues are part of each CDR3. Each record gives: V gene, D gene, J gene, clone size, CDR3 protein, CDR3 DNA. A D gene is named only where the DNA matches it firmly. Expanded clones are given a class, and other clones once, few, many or no size at all.

TRBV6-5	TRBD1	TRBJ1-6	.	CASSPKTGNNSPLHF	TGTGCCAGCAGTCCGAAGACAGGGAACAATTCACCCCTCCACTTT
TRBV11-3	.	TRBJ2-7	.	CASSLKNEQYF	TGTGCCAGCAGCTTAAAGAACGAGCAGTACTTC
TRBV6-1	.	TRBJ2-7	.	CASSLPRNEQYF	TGTGCCAGCAGCCTCCCGCGTAACGAGCAGTACTTC
TRBV29-1	.	TRBJ1-1	.	CSVMETMNTEAFF	TGCAGCGTTATGGAGACAATGAACACTGAAGCTTTCTTT
TRBV5-6	.	TRBJ2-7	.	CASSNDRSYEQYF	TGTGCCAGCAGCAACGACCGCTCCTACGAGCAGTACTTC
TRBV19	.	TRBJ1-2	.	CASSIGATNYGYTF	TGTGCCAGTAGTATAGGCGCCACTAACTATGGCTACACCTTC
TRBV6-5	TRBD1	TRBJ2-1	once	CASRRGTDTYNEQFF	TGTGCCAGCAGACGTGGGACAGACACCTACAATGAGCAGTTCTTC
TRBV4-2	.	TRBJ2-1	.	CASSQDRVSSYNEQFF	TGTGCCAGCAGCCAAGATAGGGTAAGCTCCTACAATGAGCAGTTCTTC
TRBV28	.	TRBJ2-1	.	CASSLRANYNEQFF	TGTGCCAGCAGTTTACGGGCCAACTACAATGAGCAGTTCTTC
TRBV10-3	TRBD2	TRBJ2-1	.	CAISVTPSGGYNEQFF	TGTGCCATCAGTGTCACTCCAAGCGGGGGATACAATGAGCAGTTCTTC
TRBV5-6	.	TRBJ1-1	.	CASSLVNTEAFF	TGTGCCAGCAGCTTAGTGAACACTGAAGCTTTCTTT
TRBV7-2	TRBD1	TRBJ1-2	.	CASSLALTGWGYTF	TGTGCCAGCAGCTTAGCGCTGACAGGGTGGGGCTACACCTTC
TRBV5-1	.	TRBJ1-6	.	CASSSYTDPLYNSPLHF	TGCGCCAGCAGCTCCTACACAGATCCTCTCTATAATTCACCCCTCCACTTT
TRBV6-5	.	TRBJ1-5	.	CASSFTSFNQPQHF	TGTGCCAGCAGTTTTACTTCCTTCAATCAGCCCCAGCATTTT
TRBV5-1	.	TRBJ1-1	.	CASSLGAQGNTEAFF	TGCGCCAGCAGCTTGGGGGCACAGGGGAACACTGAAGCTTTCTTT
TRBV6-5	.	TRBJ2-2	.	CASTPANTGELFF	TGTGCCAGCACGCCAGCGAACACCGGGGAGCTGTTTTTT
TRBV11-3	TRBD2	TRBJ2-7	.	CASSSLTSAYEQYF	TGTGCCAGCAGCTCTTTGACTAGCGCCTACGAGCAGTACTTC
TRBV6-2/TRBV6-3	.	TRBJ2-5	.	CASSYSTSGKETQYF	TGTGCCAGCAGTTACTCGACATCAGGGAAGGAGACCCAGTACTTC
TRBV30	.	TRBJ1-5	.	CAWSRGPKNQPQHF	TGTGCCTGGAGTAGAGGACCGAAAAATCAGCCCCAGCATTTT
TRBV9	TRBD1	TRBJ2-7	few	CASSVMDRGLEQYF	TGTGCCAGCAGCGTAATGGACAGGGGGCTCGAGCAGTACTTC
TRBV2	.	TRBJ1-1	.	CASIPGPPGTEAFF	TGTGCCAGCATTCCGGGACCCCCTGGCACTGAAGCTTTCTTT
TRBV19	TRBD1	TRBJ1-5	.	CASSLTGDQPQHF	TGTGCCAGTAGCCTGACAGGGGATCAGCCCCAGCATTTT
TRBV7-6	TRBD2	TRBJ2-7	once	CASSPLGGGSYEQYF	TGTGCCAGCAGCCCGCTCGGGGGGGGATCCTACGAGCAGTACTTC
TRBV6-5	.	TRBJ1-5	.	CASSPTARNQPQHF	TGTGCCAGCAGTCCGACAGCCAGGAATCAGCCCCAGCATTTT
TRBV7-7	TRBD1	TRBJ2-5	once	CASSLAGGTGGQETQYF	TGTGCCAGCAGCCTCGCCGGCGGGACAGGGGGACAAGAGACCCAGTACTTC
TRBV30	.	TRBJ1-1	.	CAWEGGVVRTEAFF	TGTGCCTGGGAAGGCGGGGTTGTGCGCACTGAAGCTTTCTTT
TRBV25-1	.	TRBJ2-3	.	CASSDPNTDTQYF	TGTGCCAGCAGTGACCCGAACACAGATACGCAGTATTTT
TRBV7-2	.	TRBJ1-2	.	CASSLVAGRAEGYTF	TGTGCCAGCAGCTTAGTCGCAGGGAGGGCGGAGGGCTACACCTTC
TRBV9	.	TRBJ1-1	.	CASSESGTEAFF	TGTGCCAGCAGCGAGAGTGGAACTGAAGCTTTCTTT
TRBV27	.	TRBJ1-5	.	CASSFSKNSNQPQHF	TGTGCCAGCAGTTTCTCCAAGAATAGCAATCAGCCCCAGCATTTT
TRBV24-1	.	TRBJ2-1	.	CATSDRQNEQFF	TGTGCCACCAGTGATCGACAGAATGAGCAGTTCTTC
TRBV7-3	.	TRBJ2-1	few	CASSLRWASENEQFF	TGTGCCAGCAGCTTAAGGTGGGCTAGCGAAAATGAGCAGTTCTTC
TRBV6-1	TRBD1	TRBJ1-3	.	CASSDRQGGVGNTIYF	TGTGCCAGCAGTGATAGACAGGGAGGTGTTGGAAACACCATATATTTT
TRBV19	TRBD1	TRBJ1-6	.	CASNYRDRDSPLHF	TGTGCCAGTAATTACCGGGACAGGGATTCACCCCTCCACTTT
TRBV4-2	.	TRBJ1-1	.	CASSQVTGTPSGYTEAFF	TGTGCCAGCAGCCAAGTAACCGGGACTCCGTCGGGGTACACTGAAGCTTTCTTT
TRBV5-5	.	TRBJ1-2	.	CASSLSGWGGYTF	TGTGCCAGCAGCTTGTCAGGGTGGGGTGGCTACACCTTC
TRBV3-1/TRBV3-2	.	TRBJ1-1	.	CASTVSGFDTEAFF	TGTGCCAGCACCGTGTCAGGGTTTGACACTGAAGCTTTCTTT
TRBV5-4	TRBD2	TRBJ2-7	.	CASSPSTSVSSYEQYF	TGTGCCAGCAGCCCCTCGACTAGCGTGAGCTCCTACGAGCAGTACTTC
TRBV10-3	TRBD2	TRBJ2-1	.	CAISELAGGPNNEQFF	TGTGCCATCAGTGAGTTAGCGGGGGGACCGAACAATGAGCAGTTCTTC
TRBV2	.	TRBJ2-3	.	CASSVVTGAIDTQYF	TGTGCCAGCAGTGTTGTGACGGGGGCTATAGATACGCAGTATTTT
TRBV6-5	.	TRBJ1-1	once	CASSETGVTEAFF	TGTGCCAGCAGCGAGACAGGTGTGACTGAAGCTTTCTTT
TRBV15	TRBD1	TRBJ2-7	.	CATSSWTGGSYEQYF	TGTGCCACCAGCAGCTGGACAGGGGGCTCCTACGAGCAGTACTTC
TRBV7-3	.	TRBJ2-7	.	CASSLGRSYEQYF	TGTGCCAGCAGCTTAGGTAGATCCTACGAGCAGTACTTC
TRBV18	.	TRBJ1-5	.	CASSPSSSVSEQPQHF	TGTGCCAGCTCACCCTCATCTTCCGTATCGGAGCAGCCCCAGCATTTT
TRBV19	TRBD1	TRBJ1-4	.	CASKDRGREKLFF	TGTGCCAGCAAGGACAGGGGGCGAGAAAAACTGTTTTTT
TRBV11-2	TRBD1	TRBJ2-7	.	CASSWDRDEQYF	TGTGCCAGCAGCTGGGACAGGGACGAGCAGTACTTC